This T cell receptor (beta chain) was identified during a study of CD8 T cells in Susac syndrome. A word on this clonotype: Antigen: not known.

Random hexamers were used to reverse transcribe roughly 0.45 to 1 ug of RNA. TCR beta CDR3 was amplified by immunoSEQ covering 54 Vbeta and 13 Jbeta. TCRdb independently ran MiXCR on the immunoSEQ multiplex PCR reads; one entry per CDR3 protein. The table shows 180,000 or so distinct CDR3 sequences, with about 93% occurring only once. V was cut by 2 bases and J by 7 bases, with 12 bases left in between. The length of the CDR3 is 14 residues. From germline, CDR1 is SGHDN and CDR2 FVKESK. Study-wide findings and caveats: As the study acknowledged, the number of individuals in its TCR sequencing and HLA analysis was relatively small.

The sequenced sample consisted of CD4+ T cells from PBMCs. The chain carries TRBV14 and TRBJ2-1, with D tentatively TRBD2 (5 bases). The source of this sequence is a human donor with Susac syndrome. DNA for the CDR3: TGTGCCAGCAGCCAATTGGTGGGAGTGAATGAGCAGTTCTTC. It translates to CASSQLVGVNEQFF.